Below, one T cell receptor (beta chain) is given with its context. The antigen is not known. Each single cDNA molecule received a unique molecular identifier. MiXCR, run by TCRdb on the 5' RACE reads, gives a single entry per CDR3 protein. Among about 130,000 distinct CDR3 sequences listed, under 15% were seen once. The sample comes from a study of early T cells in non-severe SARS-CoV-2 infection. As for the study in general: The study sequenced bulk RNA from unsorted whole blood, with chains unpaired. Study outcomes and limitations: The matching step, a VDJdb search, favored anti-spike CD8 responses and missed private and CD4 specificities.

The CDR3 is made up of 13 amino acids. V shed 3 bases and J 10 bases; nucleotides not matched to a gene: 5. Germline V gene lookup returns CDR1 ENHRY and CDR2 SYGVKD. Sequenced sample: whole blood. The chain combines TRBV10-3 with TRBJ1-5; 8 bases line up with TRBD1. The sequence came from an adult who was a healthcare worker with PCR-confirmed SARS-CoV-2 infection or an uninfected control (not recorded which). The CDR3 spells CAISEFDRGPQHF. The CDR3 nucleotides are TGTGCCATCAGTGAATTCGACAGGGGCCCCCAGCATTTT.